The entry below gives a single T cell receptor (beta chain) sequence along with its context. What it binds is unknown. These data are taken from a study of post-analysis software for immune sequencing data. Unique molecular identifiers tagged the TCR beta cDNA libraries. T cells numbering about 0.85 to 11 million yielded cDNA molecules that totaled approximately 500,000. A single record per CDR3 protein comes from TCRdb applying MiXCR to the PCR reads. The sample has 800,000 to 950,000 distinct CDR3 sequences, about 50% seen once; the top ten hold about 4.8%. Germline V gene data show CDR1 as SGHRS and CDR2 as YFSETQ. The CDR3 has 12 residues. Study conclusions and caveats: There were about five TRBV segments more frequent in patients than controls, and TRBV5-6, TRBV5-1 and TRBV20-1 were among them. There was significantly lower normalized Chao1 diversity in multiple sclerosis patients than in controls.

This receptor was identified in a girl between 5 and 17 years old with multiple sclerosis. The rearrangement uses TRBV5-1 and TRBJ2-4; possibly TRBD1 for D (5 bases). The DNA end is more similar to TRBJ2-7, so the J call may be wrong. Sequencing used blood. The CDR3 protein is CASRNQGIEQYF. CDR3 DNA: TGCGCCAGCAGAAATCAGGGAATCGAGCAGTACTTC.